These T cell receptor beta chains were read from a single sample in a study of T cell responses to AZD1222 COVID-19 vaccine. The repertoire was sequenced with immunoSEQ multiplex PCR; TCRdb's copy has only in-frame clones and lacks some. This sample carries around 220,000 clones, approximately 94% of them seen once, and the ten largest clones take around 1.7%. The material was peripheral blood, obtained 28 days after the second dose of the MenACWY control vaccine. Every receptor here comes from an adult who received the MenACWY meningococcal vaccine as a control. CDR3s include the opening cysteine and the closing phenylalanine or tryptophan. The D gene is left open where the match is weak. Size is stated for part of the rows, as once, few or many counts, or as a class when the clone is expanded.

TRBV28	TRBJ2-1	-	-	TGTGCCAGCAGTTCCGCAAGTCTGGCGGGACCGGGGAATGAGCAGTTCTTC	CASSSASLAGPGNEQFF
TRBV2	TRBJ2-7	-	-	TGTGCCAGCAATGGGGGATACGAGCAGTACTTC	CASNGGYEQYF
TRBV2	TRBJ1-6	-	once	TGTGCCAGCAGTGACGGGGGGCCCTCTAATTCACCCCTCCACTTT	CASSDGGPSNSPLHF
TRBV30	TRBJ1-2	-	-	TGTGCCTGGAGATACGGCGGTTCCTATGGCTACACCTTC	CAWRYGGSYGYTF
TRBV18	TRBJ2-3	-	-	TGTGCCAGCTCACCACCTGGCGGGCAGCCGACAGATACGCAGTATTTT	CASSPPGGQPTDTQYF
TRBV10-3	TRBJ1-6	-	-	TGTGCCATCAGCCCAGGCCGGGATTCACCCCTCCACTTT	CAISPGRDSPLHF
TRBV19	TRBJ2-2	TRBD1	-	TGTGCCAGTACCCAAGGGACAGGGTTCACCGGGGAGCTGTTTTTT	CASTQGTGFTGELFF
TRBV11-2	TRBJ1-6	-	once	TGTGCCAGCAGCTTTATAGGAACCGTCAGTTCACCCCTCCACTTT	CASSFIGTVSSPLHF
TRBV10-3	TRBJ2-1	-	-	TGTGCCATCAGTGATATGGGGGACACTTACAATGAGCAGTTCTTC	CAISDMGDTYNEQFF
TRBV3-1/TRBV3-2	TRBJ2-5	-	-	TGTGCCAGCACCTTTCTAGGGGGGGAGGTGGAGACCCAGTACTTC	CASTFLGGEVETQYF
TRBV30	TRBJ2-2	-	-	TGTGCCTGCAAGCCCGGGTACGAAATTGGAATCGGCGGGGAGCTGTTTTTT	CACKPGYEIGIGGELFF
TRBV7-2	TRBJ2-7	-	-	TGTGCCAGCAGCTTAGAGGGGCGGGGCGGAATCTACGAGCAGTACTTC	CASSLEGRGGIYEQYF
TRBV9	TRBJ2-5	-	-	TGTGCCAGCAGCCCCCCGGCGGATATATCTACCCAGTACTTC	CASSPPADISTQYF
TRBV24-1	TRBJ1-6	-	once	TGTGCCACCAGTGAGTCGGGACACCTATCCTATAATTCACCCCTCCACTTT	CATSESGHLSYNSPLHF
TRBV7-8	TRBJ1-3	-	-	TGTGCCAGCAGCTTAGCGTTGGGTCAGCCAGGGGCTGGAAACACCATATATTTT	CASSLALGQPGAGNTIYF
TRBV7-4	TRBJ2-7	-	-	TGTGCCAGCAGCTTATGGCTACAGGGAGGGCAGTACTTC	CASSLWLQGGQYF
TRBV28	TRBJ1-5	-	-	TGTGCCAGCAGTCCCGTGGGCCTAAGCAATCAGCCCCAGCATTTT	CASSPVGLSNQPQHF
TRBV7-7	TRBJ2-3	-	-	TGTGCCAGCAGCCGCGGTATGGGAGGCACAGATACGCAGTATTTT	CASSRGMGGTDTQYF
TRBV7-8	TRBJ1-5	-	-	TGTGCCAGCAGCTTGTCCGGGGGCTATCAGCCCCAGCATTTT	CASSLSGGYQPQHF
TRBV3-1/TRBV3-2	TRBJ1-1	TRBD1	-	TGTGCCAGCAGAGCAGGGGGCTATGGCACTGAAGCTTTCTTT	CASRAGGYGTEAFF
TRBV6-2/TRBV6-3	TRBJ1-1	TRBD1	-	TGTGCCAGCAGCCCCGGGACAGGGATCACTGAAGCTTTCTTT	CASSPGTGITEAFF
TRBV7-2	TRBJ2-3	-	-	TGTGCCAGCAGCCCCCCCGGCTACGATACGCAGTATTTT	CASSPPGYDTQYF
TRBV19	TRBJ2-1	-	-	TGTGCCAGTAGTATGCTCACTAGCCGCTCCTACAATGAGCAGTTCTTC	CASSMLTSRSYNEQFF
TRBV6-5	TRBJ2-7	TRBD1	-	TGTGCCAGCACCATCGGACAGGCAATCTCCTACGAGCAGTACTTC	CASTIGQAISYEQYF
TRBV20-1	TRBJ2-3	TRBD2	-	TGCAGTGCTAGTCCCCGCGGGAGTCCCACAGATACGCAGTATTTT	CSASPRGSPTDTQYF
TRBV15	TRBJ2-7	-	-	TGTGCCACCAGCAGAGATGTGGGGGCCTACGAGCAGTACTTC	CATSRDVGAYEQYF
TRBV7-8	TRBJ1-5	TRBD1	-	TGTGCCAGCAGCTTAGTGGGCGGGACAGGGAATCAGCCCCAGCATTTT	CASSLVGGTGNQPQHF
TRBV9	TRBJ1-4	-	-	TGTGCCAGCAGCCAGGTGGGCGGAAAACTGTTTTTT	CASSQVGGKLFF